Detailed here is one T cell receptor beta chain. The data derive from a study of shared clonotypes between healthy human individuals. J was trimmed by 0 bases and V by 7 bases; bases with no gene match: 12. The V gene's germline CDR1 is SGHRS and CDR2 YFSETQ. CDR3 length equals 18 residues. TCRdb's copy holds only in-frame clones and misses some; the assay was immunoSEQ multiplex PCR. The table shows about a million clones, with around 77% occurring only once. The receptor was derived from a man younger than 35 in good health. Some clones in this sample may be carry-over from other donors' samples. The chain recombines TRBV5-1 with TRBJ2-6; 8 nucleotides match TRBD1. The sequenced sample consisted of memory CD4+ T cells from PBMCs. Subset meaning: CD45RA-negative fraction. The CDR3 protein is CASDPTGGVSSGANVLTF. CDR3 DNA sequence: TGCGCCAGCGACCCTACAGGGGGTGTTAGCTCTGGGGCCAACGTCCTGACTTTC. The whole variable domain, filled in from reference TRBV5-1 and TRBJ2-6, reads KAGVTQTPRYLIKTRGQQVTLSCSPISGHRSVSWYQQTPGQGLQFLFEYFSETQRNKGNFPGRFSGRQFSNSRSEMNVSTLELGDSALYLCASDPTGGVSSGANVLTFGAGSRLTVL.